These T cell receptor beta chains were read from a single sample in a study of post-analysis software for immune sequencing data. Each CDR3 protein gets one entry after TCRdb re-called the PCR reads with MiXCR. This table holds 500,000 to 600,000 distinct CDR3 sequences, 44% found once. Source material: blood. These receptors were taken from a girl aged 10 to 17 with multiple sclerosis. Each CDR3 is given with its conserved first and last residue. Fields, in order: V gene, clone size, J gene, CDR3 protein. A clone size is listed for some rows: how often the clone was seen (once, few, many), or a class if it is expanded.

TRBV3-1	NA	TRBJ1-5	CASSQMRGSNQPQHF
TRBV12-3/TRBV12-4	few	TRBJ2-3	CASSYSSGEGTDTQYF
TRBV4-2	few	TRBJ2-6	CASSQAYNRGSSGANVLTF
TRBV7-3	NA	TRBJ2-7	CASSKGTGGTYEQYF
TRBV9	NA	TRBJ2-2	CASSSTSGGHTGELFF
TRBV3-1	NA	TRBJ1-3	CASSQGARWSGNTIYF
TRBV11-2	NA	TRBJ2-5	CASSLFQLGGQETQYF
TRBV9	NA	TRBJ2-5	CASSATVYQETQYF
TRBV5-1	NA	TRBJ1-1	CASSFGQGQTEAFF
TRBV7-7	NA	TRBJ2-1	CASSVGGSSHEQFF
TRBV7-2	few	TRBJ1-5	CASSLDRRQPQHF
TRBV29-1	NA	TRBJ1-5	CSAGTGGQPQHF
TRBV5-1	NA	TRBJ2-7	CASSLANNYEQYF
TRBV27	NA	TRBJ1-5	CASSPGQGLINNQPQHF
TRBV14	few	TRBJ2-1	CASSQDLGVEQFF
TRBV29-1	NA	TRBJ2-1	CSVAMRTGGGNEQFF
TRBV20-1	once	TRBJ2-3	CSARLAGRRDTQYF
TRBV11-3	few	TRBJ1-2	CASSRDRVWGYTF
TRBV20-1	few	TRBJ2-7	CSASGTGAYEQYF
TRBV4-1	few	TRBJ2-7	CASSHGPFSEPYEQYF
TRBV6-5	NA	TRBJ2-3	CASKKGPRDTQYF
TRBV24-1	NA	TRBJ2-1	CATSDFRGNEQFF
TRBV20-1	NA	TRBJ1-1	CSAREGVLGAEAFF
TRBV29-1	once	TRBJ2-1	CSVASFNEQFF
TRBV24-1	NA	TRBJ2-3	CATSGAAGGSTDTQYF
TRBV7-9	NA	TRBJ2-1	CAFMGINEQFF
TRBV10-3	many	TRBJ2-7	CAITQDRVGYEQYF
TRBV16	many	TRBJ2-7	CASSQLGGSYEQYF
TRBV20-1	NA	TRBJ2-7	CSAIDRSGRGRDEQYF
TRBV12-3/TRBV12-4	NA	TRBJ1-4	CASSGRDFGNEKLFF
TRBV6-5	NA	TRBJ1-2	CASKPQSDDNGYTF
TRBV6-5	NA	TRBJ2-7	CASSAGTVTYEQYF